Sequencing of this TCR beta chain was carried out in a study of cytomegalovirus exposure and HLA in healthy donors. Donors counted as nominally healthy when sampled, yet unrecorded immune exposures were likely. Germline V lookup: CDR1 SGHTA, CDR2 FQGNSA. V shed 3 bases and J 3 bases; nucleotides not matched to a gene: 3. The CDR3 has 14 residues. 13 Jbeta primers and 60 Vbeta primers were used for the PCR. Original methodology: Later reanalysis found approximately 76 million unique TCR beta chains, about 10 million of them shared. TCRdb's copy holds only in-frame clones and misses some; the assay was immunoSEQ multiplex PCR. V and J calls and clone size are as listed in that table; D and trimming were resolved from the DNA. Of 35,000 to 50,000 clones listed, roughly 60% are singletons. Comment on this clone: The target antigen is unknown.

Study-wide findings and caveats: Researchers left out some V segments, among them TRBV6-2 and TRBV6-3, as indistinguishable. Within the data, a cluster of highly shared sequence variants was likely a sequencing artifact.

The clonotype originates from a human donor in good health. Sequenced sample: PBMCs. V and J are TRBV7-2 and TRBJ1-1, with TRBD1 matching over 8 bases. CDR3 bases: TGTGCCAGCAGCTTCCTACAGGGGGACACTGAAGCTTTCTTT. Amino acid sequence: CASSFLQGDTEAFF.